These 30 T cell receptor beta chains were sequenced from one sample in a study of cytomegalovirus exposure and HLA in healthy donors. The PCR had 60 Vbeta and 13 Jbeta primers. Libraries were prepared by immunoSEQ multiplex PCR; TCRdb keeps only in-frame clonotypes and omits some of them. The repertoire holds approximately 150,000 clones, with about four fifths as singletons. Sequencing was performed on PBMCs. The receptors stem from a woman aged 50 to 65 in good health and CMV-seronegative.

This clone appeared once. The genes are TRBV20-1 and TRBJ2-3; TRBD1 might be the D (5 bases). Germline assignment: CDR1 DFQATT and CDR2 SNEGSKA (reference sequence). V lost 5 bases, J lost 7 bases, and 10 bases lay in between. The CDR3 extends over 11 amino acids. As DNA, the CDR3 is TGCAGTGCTCCCTGGGGCAATACGCAGTATTTT. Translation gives CSAPWGNTQYF.

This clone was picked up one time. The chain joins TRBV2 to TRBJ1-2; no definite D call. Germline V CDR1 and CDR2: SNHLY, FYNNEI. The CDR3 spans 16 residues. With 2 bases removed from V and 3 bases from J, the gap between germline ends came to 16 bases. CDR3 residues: CASSERGLRADYGYTF. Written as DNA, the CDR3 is TGTGCCAGCAGTGAACGGGGTTTAAGGGCCGACTATGGCTACACCTTC.

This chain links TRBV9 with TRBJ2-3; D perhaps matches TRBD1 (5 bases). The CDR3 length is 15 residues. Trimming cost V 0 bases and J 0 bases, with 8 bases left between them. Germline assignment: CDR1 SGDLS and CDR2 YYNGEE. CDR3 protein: CASSVDSGSTDTQYF. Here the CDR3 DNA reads TGTGCCAGCAGCGTAGATTCAGGGAGCACAGATACGCAGTATTTT.

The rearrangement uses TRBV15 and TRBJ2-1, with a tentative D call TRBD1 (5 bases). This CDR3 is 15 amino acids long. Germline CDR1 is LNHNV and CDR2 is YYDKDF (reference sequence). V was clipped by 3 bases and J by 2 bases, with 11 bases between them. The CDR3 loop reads CATSRGQGTYNEQFF. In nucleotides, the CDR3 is TGTGCCACCAGCAGGGGGCAGGGAACCTACAATGAGCAGTTCTTC.

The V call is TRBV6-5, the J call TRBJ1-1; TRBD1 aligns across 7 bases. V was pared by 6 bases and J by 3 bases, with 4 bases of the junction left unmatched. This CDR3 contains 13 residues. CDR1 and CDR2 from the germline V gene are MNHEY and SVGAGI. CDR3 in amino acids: CASRPQGYTEAFF. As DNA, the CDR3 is TGTGCCAGCAGACCACAGGGGTACACTGAAGCTTTCTTT.

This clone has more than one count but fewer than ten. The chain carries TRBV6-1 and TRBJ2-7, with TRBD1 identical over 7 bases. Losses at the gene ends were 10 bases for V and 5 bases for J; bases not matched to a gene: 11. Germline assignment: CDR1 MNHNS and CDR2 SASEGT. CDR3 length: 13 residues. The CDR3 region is CATRVQGSHEQYF. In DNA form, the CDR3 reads TGTGCCACGCGGGTACAGGGGAGCCACGAGCAGTACTTC.

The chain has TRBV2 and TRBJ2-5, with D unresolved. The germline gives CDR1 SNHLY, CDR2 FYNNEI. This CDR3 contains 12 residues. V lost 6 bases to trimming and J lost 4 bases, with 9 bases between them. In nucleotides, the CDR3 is TGTGCCAGCAGGCAGACTCTAGAGACCCAGTACTTC. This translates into CASRQTLETQYF.

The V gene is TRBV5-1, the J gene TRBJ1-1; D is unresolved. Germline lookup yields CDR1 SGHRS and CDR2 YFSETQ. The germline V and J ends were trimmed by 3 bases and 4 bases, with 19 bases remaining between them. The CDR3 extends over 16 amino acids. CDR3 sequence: CASSSAQGAQRTEAFF. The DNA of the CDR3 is TGCGCCAGCAGCTCCGCACAAGGAGCTCAACGCACTGAAGCTTTCTTT. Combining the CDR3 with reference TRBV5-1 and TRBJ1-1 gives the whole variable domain KAGVTQTPRYLIKTRGQQVTLSCSPISGHRSVSWYQQTPGQGLQFLFEYFSETQRNKGNFPGRFSGRQFSNSRSEMNVSTLELGDSALYLCASSSAQGAQRTEAFFGQGTRLTVV.

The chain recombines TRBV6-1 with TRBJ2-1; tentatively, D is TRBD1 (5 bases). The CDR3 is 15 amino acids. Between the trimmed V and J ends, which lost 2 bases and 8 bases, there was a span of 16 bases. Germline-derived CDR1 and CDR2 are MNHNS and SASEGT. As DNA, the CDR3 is TGTGCCAGCAGTGAATCCCAGGGTATCTCCGATGAGCAGTTCTTC. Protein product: CASSESQGISDEQFF.

In nucleotides, the CDR3 is TGTGCCAGCAGTGGGGGGGGTCGGTGGGGCGCGGAGACCCAGTACTTC. Its protein product is CASSGGGRWGAETQYF. The J gene is TRBJ2-5, the V gene TRBV2; 7 bases match TRBD2. V lost 4 bases, J lost 5 bases, and 13 bases stayed unmatched. Germline CDR1 SNHLY, CDR2 FYNNEI. This CDR3 comprises 16 residues.

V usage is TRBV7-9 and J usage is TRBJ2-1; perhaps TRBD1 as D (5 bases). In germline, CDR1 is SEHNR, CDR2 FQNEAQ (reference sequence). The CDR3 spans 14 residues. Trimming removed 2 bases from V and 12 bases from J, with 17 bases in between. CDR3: CASSLRQLLLGQFF. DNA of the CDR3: TGTGCCAGCAGCTTACGACAGCTTTTGCTGGGGCAGTTCTTC.

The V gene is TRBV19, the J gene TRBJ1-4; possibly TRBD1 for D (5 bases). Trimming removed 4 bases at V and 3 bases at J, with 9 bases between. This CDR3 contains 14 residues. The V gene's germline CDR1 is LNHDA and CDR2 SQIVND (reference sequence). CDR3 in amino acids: CASSTGLANEKLFF. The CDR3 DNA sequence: TGTGCCAGTAGTACGGGACTAGCTAATGAAAAACTGTTTTTT.

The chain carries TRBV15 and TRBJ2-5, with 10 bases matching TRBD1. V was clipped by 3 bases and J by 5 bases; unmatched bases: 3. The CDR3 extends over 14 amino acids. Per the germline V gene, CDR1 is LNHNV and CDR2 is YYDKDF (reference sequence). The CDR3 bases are TGTGCCACCAGCAGGGACAGGGGGTTCGAGACCCAGTACTTC. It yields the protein CATSRDRGFETQYF.

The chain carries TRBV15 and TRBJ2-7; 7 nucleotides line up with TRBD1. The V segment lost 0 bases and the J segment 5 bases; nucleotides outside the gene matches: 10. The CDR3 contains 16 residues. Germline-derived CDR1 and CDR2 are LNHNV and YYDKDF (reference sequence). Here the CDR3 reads CATSRDNPDRNHEQYF. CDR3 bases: TGTGCCACCAGCAGAGATAATCCGGACAGGAACCACGAGCAGTACTTC.

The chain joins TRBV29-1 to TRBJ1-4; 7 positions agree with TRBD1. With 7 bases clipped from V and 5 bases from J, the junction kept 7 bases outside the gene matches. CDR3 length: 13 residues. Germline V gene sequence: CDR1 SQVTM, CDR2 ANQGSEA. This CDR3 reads CSAGGTVNEKLFF. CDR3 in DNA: TGCAGCGCTGGTGGGACAGTGAATGAAAAACTGTTTTTT.

CDR3 protein: CASSVASDPLYEQYF. CDR3 DNA sequence: TGTGCCAGCAGCGTAGCTAGCGACCCACTCTACGAGCAGTACTTC. The gene calls are TRBV9 and TRBJ2-5; the D gene is possibly TRBD2 (6 bases). Near its end, the DNA agrees better with TRBJ2-7, so the J call may be wrong. Germline V lookup: CDR1 SGDLS, CDR2 YYNGEE. The length of the CDR3 is 15 residues.

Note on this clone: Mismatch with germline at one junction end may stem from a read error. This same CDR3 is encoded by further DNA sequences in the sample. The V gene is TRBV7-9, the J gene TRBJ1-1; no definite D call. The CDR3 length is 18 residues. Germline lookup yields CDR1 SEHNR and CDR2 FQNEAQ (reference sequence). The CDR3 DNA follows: TGTTCCAGCAGCTCCTCGGCCGTGGGCTGGCCCATGAATACTGAAGCTTTCTTT. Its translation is CSSSSSAVGWPMNTEAFF.

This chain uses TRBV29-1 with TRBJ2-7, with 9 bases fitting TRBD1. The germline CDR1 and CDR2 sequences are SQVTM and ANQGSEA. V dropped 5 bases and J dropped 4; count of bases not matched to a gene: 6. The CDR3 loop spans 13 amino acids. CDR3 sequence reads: CSVPGTGNYEQYF. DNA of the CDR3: TGCAGCGTTCCTGGGACAGGGAATTACGAGCAGTACTTC.

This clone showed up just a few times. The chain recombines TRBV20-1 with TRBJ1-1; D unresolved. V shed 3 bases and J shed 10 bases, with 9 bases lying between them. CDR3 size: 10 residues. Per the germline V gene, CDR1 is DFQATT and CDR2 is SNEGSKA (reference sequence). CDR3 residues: CSARGQVAFF. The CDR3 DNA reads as TGCAGTGCTAGGGGCCAGGTAGCTTTCTTT.

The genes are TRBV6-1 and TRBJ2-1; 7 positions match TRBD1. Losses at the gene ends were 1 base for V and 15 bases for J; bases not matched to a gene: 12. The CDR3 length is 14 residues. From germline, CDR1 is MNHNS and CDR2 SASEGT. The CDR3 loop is CASSEGQGDVMRFF. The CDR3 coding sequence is TGTGCCAGCAGTGAAGGACAGGGCGACGTGATGCGGTTCTTC.

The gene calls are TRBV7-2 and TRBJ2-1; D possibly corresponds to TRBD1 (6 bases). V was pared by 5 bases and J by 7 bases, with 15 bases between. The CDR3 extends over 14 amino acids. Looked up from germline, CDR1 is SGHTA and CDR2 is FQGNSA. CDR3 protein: CASSPPDRLNEQFF. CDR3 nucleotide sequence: TGTGCCAGCAGCCCACCCGACAGGTTAAATGAGCAGTTCTTC.

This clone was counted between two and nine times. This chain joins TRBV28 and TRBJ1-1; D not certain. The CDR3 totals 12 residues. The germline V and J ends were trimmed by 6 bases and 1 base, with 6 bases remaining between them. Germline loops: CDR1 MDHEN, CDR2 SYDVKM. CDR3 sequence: CASSFWNTEAFF. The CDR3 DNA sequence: TGTGCCAGCAGCTTTTGGAACACTGAAGCTTTCTTT.

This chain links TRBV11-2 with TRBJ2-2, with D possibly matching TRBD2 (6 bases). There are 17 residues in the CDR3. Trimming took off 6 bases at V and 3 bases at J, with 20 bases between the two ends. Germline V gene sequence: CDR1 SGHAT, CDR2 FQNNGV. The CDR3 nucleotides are TGTGCCAGCAGTTCTCTAGCGTCTGAGGGCGACACCGGGGAGCTGTTTTTT. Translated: CASSSLASEGDTGELFF.

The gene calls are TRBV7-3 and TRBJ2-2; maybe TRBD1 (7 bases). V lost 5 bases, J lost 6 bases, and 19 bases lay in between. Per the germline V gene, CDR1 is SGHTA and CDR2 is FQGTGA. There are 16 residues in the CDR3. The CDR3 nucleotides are TGTGCCAGCAGCCGAGTCGGAGGGGGCGCTGCCGGGGAGCTGTTTTTT. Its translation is CASSRVGGGAAGELFF.

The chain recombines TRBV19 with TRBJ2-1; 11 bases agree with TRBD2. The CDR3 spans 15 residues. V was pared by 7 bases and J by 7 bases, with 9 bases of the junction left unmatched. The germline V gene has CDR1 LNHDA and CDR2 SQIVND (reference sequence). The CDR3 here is CASTHSGRAMNEQFF. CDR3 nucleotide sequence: TGTGCCAGTACTCATAGCGGGAGGGCTATGAATGAGCAGTTCTTC.

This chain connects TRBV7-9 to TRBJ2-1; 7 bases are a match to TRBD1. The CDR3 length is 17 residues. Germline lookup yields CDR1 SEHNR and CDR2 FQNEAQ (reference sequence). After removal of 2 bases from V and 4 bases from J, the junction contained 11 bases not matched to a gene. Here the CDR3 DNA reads TGTGCCAGCAGCTTACTTAGAGCAACAGGGGCTTACAATGAGCAGTTCTTC. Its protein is CASSLLRATGAYNEQFF.

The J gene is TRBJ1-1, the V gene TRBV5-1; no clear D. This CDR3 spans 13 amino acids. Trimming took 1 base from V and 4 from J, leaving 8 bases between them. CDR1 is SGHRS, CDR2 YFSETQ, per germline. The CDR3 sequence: CASSLSEGTEAFF. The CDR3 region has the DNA TGCGCCAGCAGCTTGAGTGAGGGCACTGAAGCTTTCTTT.

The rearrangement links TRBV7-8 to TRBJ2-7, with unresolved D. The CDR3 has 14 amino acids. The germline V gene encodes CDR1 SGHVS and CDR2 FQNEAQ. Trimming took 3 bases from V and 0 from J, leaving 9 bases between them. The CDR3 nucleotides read TGTGCCAGCAGCTTTTCCGGGTACTCCTACGAGCAGTACTTC. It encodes CASSFSGYSYEQYF.

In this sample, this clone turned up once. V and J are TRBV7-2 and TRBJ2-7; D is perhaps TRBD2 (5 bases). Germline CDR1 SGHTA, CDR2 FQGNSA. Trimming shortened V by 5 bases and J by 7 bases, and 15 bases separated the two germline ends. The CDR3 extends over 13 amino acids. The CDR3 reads CASSPGTRREQYF. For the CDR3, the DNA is TGTGCCAGCAGCCCCGGAACTCGGAGGGAGCAGTACTTC.

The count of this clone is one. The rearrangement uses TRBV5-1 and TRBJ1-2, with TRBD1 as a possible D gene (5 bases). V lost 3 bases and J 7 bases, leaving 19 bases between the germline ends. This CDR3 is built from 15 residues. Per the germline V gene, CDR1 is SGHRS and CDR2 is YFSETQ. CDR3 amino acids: CASSSGSSAGSGYTF. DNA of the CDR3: TGCGCCAGCAGCTCAGGGTCGTCTGCCGGGTCTGGCTACACCTTC.